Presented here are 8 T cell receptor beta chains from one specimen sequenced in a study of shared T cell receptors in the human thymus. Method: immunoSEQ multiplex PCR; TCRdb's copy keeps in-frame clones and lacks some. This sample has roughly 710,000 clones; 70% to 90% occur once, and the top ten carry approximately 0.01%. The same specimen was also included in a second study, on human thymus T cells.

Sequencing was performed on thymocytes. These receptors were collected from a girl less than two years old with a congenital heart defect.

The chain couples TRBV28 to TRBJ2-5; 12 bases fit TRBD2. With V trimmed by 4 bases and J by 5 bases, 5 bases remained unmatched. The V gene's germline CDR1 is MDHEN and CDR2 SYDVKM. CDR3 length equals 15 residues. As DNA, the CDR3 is TGTGCCAGCAGTTCCCCTAGCGGGGGGGCGGAGACCCAGTACTTC. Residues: CASSSPSGGAETQYF.

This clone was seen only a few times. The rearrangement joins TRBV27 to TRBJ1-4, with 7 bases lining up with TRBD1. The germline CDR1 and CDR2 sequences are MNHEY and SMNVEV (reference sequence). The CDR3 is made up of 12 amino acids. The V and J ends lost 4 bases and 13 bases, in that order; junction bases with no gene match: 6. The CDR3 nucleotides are TGTGCCAGCAGTTCCACAGGGGTAGGACTGTTTTTT. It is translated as CASSSTGVGLFF.

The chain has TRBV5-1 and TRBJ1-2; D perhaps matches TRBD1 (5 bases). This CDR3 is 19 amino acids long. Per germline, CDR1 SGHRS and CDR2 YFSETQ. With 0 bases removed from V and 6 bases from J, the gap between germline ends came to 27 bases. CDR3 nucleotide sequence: TGCGCCAGCAGCTTGGCAGGGACTCCGACCATCCTCTTGGAGCATGGCTACACCTTC. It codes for CASSLAGTPTILLEHGYTF. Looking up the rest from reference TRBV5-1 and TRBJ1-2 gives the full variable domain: KAGVTQTPRYLIKTRGQQVTLSCSPISGHRSVSWYQQTPGQGLQFLFEYFSETQRNKGNFPGRFSGRQFSNSRSEMNVSTLELGDSALYLCASSLAGTPTILLEHGYTFGSGTRLTVV.

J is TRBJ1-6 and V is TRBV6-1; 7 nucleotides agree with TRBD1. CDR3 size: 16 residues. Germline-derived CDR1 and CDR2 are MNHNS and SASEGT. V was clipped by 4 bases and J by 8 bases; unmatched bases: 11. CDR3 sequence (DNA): TGTGCCAGCAGTGTAAAACCGGGACAGAGCTATTCACCCCTCCACTTT. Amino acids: CASSVKPGQSYSPLHF.

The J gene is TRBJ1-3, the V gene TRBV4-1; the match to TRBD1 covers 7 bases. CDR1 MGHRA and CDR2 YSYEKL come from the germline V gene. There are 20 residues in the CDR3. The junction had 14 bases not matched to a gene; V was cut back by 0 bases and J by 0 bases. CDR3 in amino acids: CASSQDVGTVPFSSGNTIYF. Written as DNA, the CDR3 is TGCGCCAGCAGCCAAGACGTTGGGACAGTACCCTTCTCCTCTGGAAACACCATATATTTT.

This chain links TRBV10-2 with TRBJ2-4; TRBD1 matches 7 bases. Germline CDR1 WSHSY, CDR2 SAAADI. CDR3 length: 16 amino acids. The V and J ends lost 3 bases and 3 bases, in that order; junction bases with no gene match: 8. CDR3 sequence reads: CASSEHADRDKNIQYF. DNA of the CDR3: TGCGCCAGCAGTGAACACGCCGACAGGGACAAAAACATTCAGTACTTC.

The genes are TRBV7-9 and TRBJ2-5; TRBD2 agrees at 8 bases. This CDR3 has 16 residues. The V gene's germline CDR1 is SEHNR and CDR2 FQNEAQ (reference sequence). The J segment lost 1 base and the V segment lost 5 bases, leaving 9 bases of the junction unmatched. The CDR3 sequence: CASSPSPGTSQETQYF. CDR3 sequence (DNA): TGTGCCAGCAGCCCCAGCCCCGGGACTAGCCAAGAGACCCAGTACTTC.

This CDR3 is CASSLESGHTPAFF. CDR3 nucleotides: TGTGCCAGCAGCTTAGAGTCCGGACATACTCCAGCTTTCTTT. The chain links TRBV5-4 to TRBJ1-1, with a possible D match to TRBD1 (5 bases). Germline-derived CDR1 and CDR2 are SGHNT and YYREEE (reference sequence). The CDR3 is 14 residues long. V lost 2 bases and J lost 10, with 18 bases in between.